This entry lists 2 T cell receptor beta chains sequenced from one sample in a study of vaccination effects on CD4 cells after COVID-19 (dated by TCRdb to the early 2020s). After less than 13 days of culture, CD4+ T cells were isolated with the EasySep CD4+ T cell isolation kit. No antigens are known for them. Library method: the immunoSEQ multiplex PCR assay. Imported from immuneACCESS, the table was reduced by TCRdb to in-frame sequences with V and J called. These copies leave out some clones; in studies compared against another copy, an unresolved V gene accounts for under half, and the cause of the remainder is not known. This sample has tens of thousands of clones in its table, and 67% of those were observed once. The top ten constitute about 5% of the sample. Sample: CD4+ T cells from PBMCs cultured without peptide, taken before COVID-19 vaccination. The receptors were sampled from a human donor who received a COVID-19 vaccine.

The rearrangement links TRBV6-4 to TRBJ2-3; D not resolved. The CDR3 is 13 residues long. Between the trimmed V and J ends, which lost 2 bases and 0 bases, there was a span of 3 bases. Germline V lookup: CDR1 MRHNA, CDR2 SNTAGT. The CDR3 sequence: CASSDGSTDTQYF. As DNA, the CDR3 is TGTGCCAGCAGTGACGGGAGCACAGATACGCAGTATTTT.

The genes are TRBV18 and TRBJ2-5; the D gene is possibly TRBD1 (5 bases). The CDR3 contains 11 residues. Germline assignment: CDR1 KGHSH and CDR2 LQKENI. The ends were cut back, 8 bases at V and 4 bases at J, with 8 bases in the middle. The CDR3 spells CASRQLETQYF. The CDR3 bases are TGTGCCAGCCGACAGCTAGAGACCCAGTACTTC.